The 19 T cell receptor beta chains listed next were all sequenced from one sample in a study of OX40 agonist ivuxolimab in advanced cancers. Sequencing used immunoSEQ multiplex PCR; TCRdb keeps in-frame clones, though not all of them. The table records 35,000 to 45,000 clones, less than 95% of them present only once. The sample was CD4+ or CD8+ T cells sorted from blood, taken in a trial of the OX40 agonist ivuxolimab. These receptor sequences come from an adult with an advanced solid tumor such as melanoma, head and neck, liver or kidney cancer.

The rearrangement joins TRBV7-2 to TRBJ2-7, with 11 positions matching TRBD1. J was trimmed by 3 bases and V by 3 bases; bases with no gene match: 13. The CDR3 is 18 residues long. The germline V gene has CDR1 SGHTA and CDR2 FQGNSA. This chain's CDR3 is CASSLDDAGTGGDYEQYF. CDR3 coding DNA: TGTGCCAGCAGCTTGGACGATGCCGGGACAGGGGGGGACTACGAGCAGTACTTC. Full variable domain (remainder filled in from reference TRBV7-2 and TRBJ2-7): GAGVSQSPSNKVTEKGKDVELRCDPISGHTALYWYRQSLGQGLEFLIYFQGNSAPDKSGLPSDRFSAERTGGSVSTLTIQRTQQEDSAVYLCASSLDDAGTGGDYEQYFGPGTRLTVT.

This chain joins TRBV6-5 and TRBJ2-7; D remains unclear. The CDR3 sequence is 13 residues long. Germline loops: CDR1 MNHEY, CDR2 SVGAGI. V lost 0 bases and J 6 bases, leaving 9 bases between the germline ends. The CDR3 DNA follows: TGTGCCAGCAGTTACTCGAACGTTGGCGAGCAGTACTTC. Protein sequence: CASSYSNVGEQYF.

The chain carries TRBV27 and TRBJ2-3; the D gene is possibly TRBD2 (5 bases). This CDR3 spans 13 amino acids. From germline, CDR1 is MNHEY and CDR2 SMNVEV (reference sequence). Trimming left V 0 bases short and J 10 bases short, with 11 bases between. This CDR3 is CASSLSIPSPQYF. CDR3 nucleotides: TGTGCCAGCAGTTTATCGATCCCTAGCCCGCAGTATTTT.

The chain combines TRBV6-5 with TRBJ2-7; tentatively, D is TRBD2 (7 bases). CDR1 is MNHEY and CDR2 is SVGAGI in the germline V gene. The CDR3 is made up of 16 amino acids. V was pared by 4 bases and J by 0 bases, with 16 bases between. This CDR3 is CASSLGGAGVSYEQYF. The CDR3 region has the DNA TGTGCCAGCAGTTTAGGGGGTGCGGGAGTCTCCTACGAGCAGTACTTC.

The chain carries TRBV10-3 and TRBJ2-1; 12 bases are shared with TRBD2. The V gene end was trimmed by 6 bases and the J gene end by 7 bases; junction bases not matched to a gene: 4. Germline V gene data show CDR1 as ENHRY and CDR2 as SYGVKD. This CDR3 is 14 amino acids long. The CDR3 nucleotides are TGTGCCATCAGCCTGACTAGCGGGAGTAATGAGCAGTTCTTC. Residues: CAISLTSGSNEQFF.

This chain connects TRBV7-6 to TRBJ1-5; the D is unclear. The CDR3 totals 16 residues. In germline, CDR1 is SGHVS, CDR2 FNYEAQ. With 0 bases removed from V and 3 bases from J, the gap between germline ends came to 12 bases. The CDR3 DNA reads as TGTGCCAGCAGCTTAGCGGGGAGAGACGCCAATCAGCCCCAGCATTTT. Its protein is CASSLAGRDANQPQHF.

This rearrangement joins TRBV10-2 to TRBJ2-7; 8 bases are a match to TRBD2. There are 14 residues in the CDR3. V lost 4 bases, J lost 2 bases, and 4 bases stayed unmatched. CDR1 and CDR2 from the germline V gene are WSHSY and SAAADI. The DNA for the CDR3 is TGCGCCAGCAGTGCCCCGGGACTAGCCTACGAGCAGTACTTC. It encodes CASSAPGLAYEQYF.

A remark on this clone: One end of the junction fails to match germline, which may point to a read error. The chain uses TRBV7-7 and TRBJ2-2; 15 nucleotides agree with TRBD2. The CDR3 has 18 amino acids. Looked up from germline, CDR1 is SSHAT and CDR2 is FNYEAQ (reference sequence). Here the CDR3 reads CASSLGLAGGPGTGELFF. The CDR3 nucleotides are TGTGCTAGCAGTCTCGGACTAGCGGGAGGGCCGGGCACCGGGGAGCTGTTTTTT.

J is TRBJ2-1 and V is TRBV6-5, with D perhaps matching TRBD2 (6 bases). Per germline, CDR1 MNHEY and CDR2 SVGAGI. The CDR3 spans 12 residues. The V gene lost 5 bases and the J gene lost 6 bases, with 8 bases spanning the gap. This chain's CDR3 is CASSGDFNEQFF. CDR3 DNA sequence: TGTGCCAGCAGTGGGGACTTCAATGAGCAGTTCTTC.

The J gene is TRBJ1-5, the V gene TRBV5-5, with no clear D. This CDR3 is built from 12 residues. The germline gives CDR1 SGHKS, CDR2 YYEKEE (reference sequence). V was pared by 4 bases and J by 3 bases, with 5 bases between. In nucleotides, the CDR3 is TGTGCCAGCAGCGGCCTCAATCAGCCCCAGCATTTT. It is translated as CASSGLNQPQHF.

The V call is TRBV27, the J call TRBJ2-3, with 8 bases lining up with TRBD2. V gave up 4 bases and J gave up 0 bases; unmatched junction bases: 15. CDR1 MNHEY and CDR2 SMNVEV come from the germline V gene (reference sequence). The CDR3 consists of 19 residues. DNA for the CDR3: TGTGCCAGCAGTTCCCGCTGGACTAGCAGTGCTACTAGCACAGATACGCAGTATTTT. It translates to CASSSRWTSSATSTDTQYF.

The rearrangement joins TRBV11-2 to TRBJ2-7; 8 bases match TRBD1. V was pared by 3 bases and J by 3 bases, with 4 bases of the junction left unmatched. The CDR3 totals 14 residues. The germline V gene encodes CDR1 SGHAT and CDR2 FQNNGV. In DNA, the CDR3 is TGTGCCAGCAGCTTGGGCAGGGGGCTCTACGAGCAGTACTTC. It codes for CASSLGRGLYEQYF.

The chain uses TRBV11-2 and TRBJ2-1; D unresolved. The CDR3 has 15 residues. Germline CDR1 and CDR2: SGHAT and FQNNGV. The V gene lost 1 base and the J gene lost 0 bases, with 7 bases spanning the gap. The CDR3 here is CASSLGHSSYNEQFF. CDR3 DNA: TGTGCCAGCAGCTTAGGGCATTCCTCCTACAATGAGCAGTTCTTC.

A word on this clone: One junction end disagrees with the germline gene, perhaps due to a read error. In the same sample, other DNA sequences code for this CDR3. The chain links TRBV28 to TRBJ1-1, with D unresolved. Germline V gene sequence: CDR1 MDHEN, CDR2 SYDVKM. This CDR3 is 13 amino acids long. CDR3 region: CASTQRGNTEAFF. CDR3 DNA: TGCGCCAGCACGCAGCGGGGGAACACTGAAGCTTTCTTT.

The CDR3 is CASSSLWGAGTNEKLFF. The CDR3 DNA reads as TGTGCCAGCAGTTCCCTATGGGGGGCCGGAACTAATGAAAAACTGTTTTTT. The rearrangement joins TRBV28 to TRBJ1-4; maybe TRBD1 (6 bases). CDR1 is MDHEN, CDR2 SYDVKM, per germline. Between the trimmed V and J ends, which lost 4 bases and 1 base, there was a span of 16 bases. This CDR3 has 17 residues.

The chain joins TRBV19 to TRBJ2-1, with a weak D call TRBD2 (6 bases). The CDR3 runs 13 residues. The germline V gene encodes CDR1 LNHDA and CDR2 SQIVND (reference sequence). Trimming stripped 4 bases from V and 10 bases from J, with 14 bases between. The CDR3 nucleotides are TGTGCCAGTAGTACCAAACTTAGCGGCGAGCAGTTCTTC. This codes for CASSTKLSGEQFF. The variable domain in full, completed from reference TRBV19 and TRBJ2-1, reads DGGITQSPKYLFRKEGQNVTLSCEQNLNHDAMYWYRQDPGQGLRLIYYSQIVNDFQKGDIAEGYSVSREKKESFPLTVTSAQKNPTAFYLCASSTKLSGEQFFGPGTRLTVL.

The V gene is TRBV29-1, the J gene TRBJ2-1; TRBD2 matches 12 bases. The CDR3 runs 17 residues. V shed 3 bases, J shed 5 bases, and the junction held 11 bases outside the gene matches. Germline V gene data show CDR1 as SQVTM and CDR2 as ANQGSEA. Here the CDR3 DNA reads TGCAGCGTTGACCGGACTAGCGGGATGGGGCGGGACAATGAGCAGTTCTTC. This codes for CSVDRTSGMGRDNEQFF.

The rearrangement links TRBV5-1 to TRBJ1-4; D is uncertain. The CDR3 has 18 amino acids. The V gene lost 0 bases and the J gene lost 8 bases, with 23 bases spanning the gap. Germline V gene data show CDR1 as SGHRS and CDR2 as YFSETQ. The CDR3 coding sequence is TGCGCCAGCAGCTTGGAGACTATAAAGAGCCTCGAAGAGGAAAAACTGTTTTTT. Its translation is CASSLETIKSLEEEKLFF. The full variable domain, rest sourced from reference TRBV5-1 and TRBJ1-4, is KAGVTQTPRYLIKTRGQQVTLSCSPISGHRSVSWYQQTPGQGLQFLFEYFSETQRNKGNFPGRFSGRQFSNSRSEMNVSTLELGDSALYLCASSLETIKSLEEEKLFFGSGTQLSVL.

This chain connects TRBV11-2 to TRBJ1-2; D not certain. This CDR3 contains 13 residues. In germline, CDR1 is SGHAT, CDR2 FQNNGV. V lost 0 bases, J lost 7 bases, and 9 bases lay in between. CDR3 in DNA: TGTGCCAGCAGCTTAGAGGCGACAAGTGGCTACACCTTC. Protein: CASSLEATSGYTF. The full variable domain, completed using reference TRBV11-2 and TRBJ1-2, is EAGVAQSPRYKIIEKRQSVAFWCNPISGHATLYWYQQILGQGPKLLIQFQNNGVVDDSQLPKDRFSAERLKGVDSTLKIQPAKLEDSAVYLCASSLEATSGYTFGSGTRLTVV.